One and the same sample provided the 28 T cell receptor beta chains below, sequenced in a study of molecular identifiers for immune sequencing clone quantification. TCRdb recomputed calls from the PCR reads with MiXCR, one row per CDR3 protein. Of over 600,000 distinct CDR3 sequences detected, 15% to 20% appear once; the ten largest clones hold around 0.86%. The sequenced sample was naive CD8+ T cells from blood, with Jurkat cell RNA spiked in. The subset: FACS-sorted CD8+CD4-CCR7+CD45RA+ naive T cells. The receptors here all came from a human donor in good health. Some libraries in this study had Jurkat cell RNA spiked in.

Regarding this clonotype: With a much larger clone just one base away, this may be a read error. V gene TRBV29-1 combines with J gene TRBJ2-7; 8 bases agree with TRBD2. Trimming at V came to 7 bases and at J to 0 bases, leaving 5 bases not matched to a gene. Germline V CDR1 and CDR2: SQVTM, ANQGSEA. The CDR3 is 13 amino acids. The CDR3 spells CSAVSGDSYEQYF. CDR3 bases: TGCAGCGCTGTTAGCGGGGACTCCTACGAGCAGTACTTC.

The table lists this clonotype with many counts. The rearrangement joins TRBV20-1 to TRBJ2-7; D assignment may be TRBD1 or TRBD2 (5 bases each). With 0 bases removed from V and 6 bases from J, the gap between germline ends came to 18 bases. There are 15 residues in the CDR3. Germline V lookup: CDR1 DFQATT, CDR2 SNEGSKA (reference sequence). The CDR3 reads CSARDWRTSRAEQYF. As DNA, the CDR3 is TGCAGTGCTAGAGATTGGAGGACAAGCAGGGCCGAGCAGTACTTC.

In this sample, this clonotype turned up a few times. The V call is TRBV19, the J call TRBJ1-3; the D is unclear. Per germline, CDR1 LNHDA and CDR2 SQIVND (reference sequence). The CDR3 spans 15 residues. Trimming removed 3 bases at V and 0 bases at J, with 9 bases between. CDR3 amino acids: CASSIHMSSGNTIYF. DNA of the CDR3: TGTGCCAGTAGTATCCACATGAGCTCTGGAAACACCATATATTTT.

As concerns this clonotype: The junction and the germline gene differ at one end; a read error may be behind it. V is TRBV7-9 and J is TRBJ2-7; 7 bases are shared with TRBD1. CDR1 SEHNR and CDR2 FQNEAQ come from the germline V gene (reference sequence). The CDR3 spans 13 residues. CDR3 protein: CAGSLTGAYEQYF. As DNA, the CDR3 is TGTGCCGGCAGCTTAACAGGGGCCTACGAGCAGTACTTC.

This clonotype was recorded a few times. The gene calls are TRBV7-8 and TRBJ1-6; D possibly corresponds to TRBD1 (6 bases). CDR1 is SGHVS, CDR2 FQNEAQ, per germline. Trimming took 6 bases from V and 16 from J, leaving 19 bases between them. CDR3 size: 13 residues. In nucleotides, the CDR3 is TGTGCCAGCAGTCCCCGCAAGGGGGAATGGCTCCACTTT. Its translation is CASSPRKGEWLHF.

This clonotype was recorded only once. This sequence may be a read error, since a much larger clone differs from it by one base. The chain couples TRBV20-1 to TRBJ2-7, with D tentatively TRBD2 (5 bases). Trimming left V 4 bases short and J 1 base short, with 11 bases between. This CDR3 is 13 amino acids long. Germline lookup yields CDR1 DFQATT and CDR2 SNEGSKA (reference sequence). CDR3 region: CSAKQSGSYEQYF. DNA of the CDR3: TGCAGTGCTAAACAGAGCGGTTCCTACGAGCAGTACTTC.

This clonotype was counted many times. The chain carries TRBV7-2 and TRBJ2-3; D not resolved. CDR1 and CDR2 (germline): SGHTA, FQGNSA. Trimming took 3 bases from V and 1 from J, leaving 11 bases between them. The CDR3 spans 15 residues. CDR3 protein: CASSFGPLGTDTQYF. The CDR3 nucleotides read TGTGCCAGCAGCTTCGGCCCCCTGGGCACAGATACGCAGTATTTT.

This clonotype appeared many times. The V gene is TRBV9, the J gene TRBJ1-1; unclear D gene. V lost 3 bases to trimming and J lost 4 bases, with 13 bases between them. Germline CDR1 and CDR2: SGDLS and YYNGEE. CDR3 length equals 14 residues. The DNA of the CDR3 is TGTGCCAGCAGCGAGGGTAATTCTCTCACTGAAGCTTTCTTT. As protein: CASSEGNSLTEAFF.

This clonotype was detected many times. The chain employs TRBV30 and TRBJ2-7, with D perhaps TRBD1 or TRBD2 (5 bases each). CDR1 is GTSNPN and CDR2 is SVGIG in the germline V gene (reference sequence). There are 15 residues in the CDR3. Trimming took off 0 bases at V and 3 bases at J, with 15 bases between the two ends. The CDR3 DNA reads TGTGCCTGGAGTGTACCCGGGGCCGCCATCTACGAGCAGTACTTC. Its translation is CAWSVPGAAIYEQYF.

This clonotype came up a few times. This may come from a read error, since a much larger clone is one base off. The chain links TRBV2 to TRBJ2-3; tentatively, D is TRBD1 or TRBD2 (5 bases each). The CDR3 has 15 amino acids. Germline values: CDR1 SNHLY, CDR2 FYNNEI. CDR3 in DNA: TGTGCCGGCAGTGCAGCAGGGAGACTCACAGATACGCAGTATTTT. It yields the protein CAGSAAGRLTDTQYF.

The rearrangement uses TRBV7-8 and TRBJ1-5; D gene ambiguous. Germline V lookup: CDR1 SGHVS, CDR2 FQNEAQ. The CDR3 runs to 15 residues. Trimming left V 4 bases short and J 3 bases short, with 13 bases between. CDR3 in amino acids: CASSSDWYTNQPQHF. The CDR3, as DNA: TGTGCCAGCAGCTCAGACTGGTATACCAATCAGCCCCAGCATTTT.

This clonotype has only a few counts. The V gene is TRBV12-3 or TRBV12-4, the J gene TRBJ2-2; 7 nucleotides line up with TRBD1. The CDR3 sequence is 14 residues long. The ends lost 3 bases at V and 4 bases at J; junction bases unmatched: 2. The CDR3 region has the DNA TGTGCCAGCAGTTTGAACAGGGGCACCGGGGAGCTGTTTTTT. Amino acid sequence: CASSLNRGTGELFF.

The table lists this clonotype with a count of one. Since a much larger clone is just one base distant, this may be a read error. The rearrangement uses TRBV7-9 and TRBJ1-4; D not certain. This CDR3 comprises 15 residues. V shed 8 bases and J shed 1 base, with 14 bases lying between them. The germline V gene has CDR1 SEHNR and CDR2 FQNEAQ (reference sequence). The CDR3 loop is CASGPLGGTNEKLFF. DNA for the CDR3: TGTGCCAGCGGCCCTCTGGGCGGAACTAATGAAAAACTGTTTTTT.

This clonotype was detected ten times or more. J is TRBJ2-3 and V is TRBV13; 8 bases line up with TRBD2. The CDR3 runs to 15 residues. The germline V gene has CDR1 PRHDT and CDR2 FYEKMQ (reference sequence). The V segment lost 8 bases and the J segment 4 bases; nucleotides outside the gene matches: 11. CDR3 protein: CASEIAGRVSDTQYF. The CDR3 DNA is TGTGCCAGCGAGATAGCGGGAAGGGTATCAGATACGCAGTATTTT.

As to this clonotype: Relative to the germline gene, one junction end is altered; a read error may explain this. The chain combines TRBV5-6 with TRBJ2-3; TRBD2 matches 8 bases. CDR1 is SGHDT and CDR2 is YYEEEE in the germline V gene. This CDR3 spans 16 amino acids. DNA for the CDR3: TGTGCCGGCAGCTTGGGGCTAGCGGGCCTCACAGATACGCAGTATTTT. Residues: CAGSLGLAGLTDTQYF. Variable domain in full (rest from reference TRBV5-6 and TRBJ2-3): DAGVTQSPTHLIKTRGQQVTLRCSPKSGHDTVSWYQQALGQGPQFIFQYYEEEERQRGNFPDRFSGHQFPNYSSELNVNALLLGDSALYLCAGSLGLAGLTDTQYFGPGTRLTVL.

This clonotype was seen once. A single base separates this from a much larger clone, so it may be a read error. This rearrangement joins TRBV2 to TRBJ1-1; the D gene is possibly TRBD1 (5 bases). From germline, CDR1 is SNHLY and CDR2 FYNNEI. The CDR3 is 14 amino acids. DNA of the CDR3: TGTGCCAGCAGTGGCCCAAACGGGGGAACTGAAGCTTCCTTT. Its protein is CASSGPNGGTEASF. Looking up the rest from reference TRBV2 and TRBJ1-1 gives the full variable domain: EPEVTQTPSHQVTQMGQEVILRCVPISNHLYFYWYRQILGQKVEFLVSFYNNEISEKSEIFDDQFSVERPDGSNFTLKIRSTKLEDSAMYFCASSGPNGGTEASFGQGTRLTVV.

Points on this clonotype: It may be a read error: a sequence one base away is much more abundant. The chain carries TRBV6-5 and TRBJ1-5; D unclear. The better agreement between TRBJ2-3 and the DNA end casts doubt on the J call. This CDR3 region has 13 residues. CDR1 and CDR2 from the germline V gene are MNHEY and SVGAGI. This chain's CDR3 is CASSPRAPGPQYF. CDR3 bases: TGTGCCAGCAGCCCCCGGGCCCCCGGGCCCCAGTATTTT.

This clonotype has at least ten counts. The chain recombines TRBV20-1 with TRBJ2-7; 8 nucleotides agree with TRBD2. Germline CDR1 and CDR2: DFQATT and SNEGSKA (reference sequence). The CDR3 extends over 12 amino acids. The V segment lost 5 bases and the J segment 4 bases; nucleotides outside the gene matches: 4. The CDR3 DNA reads TGCAGTGCTGAGCGGGAGAGGTACGAGCAGTACTTC. Protein product: CSAERERYEQYF.

V is TRBV19 and J is TRBJ1-5; D possibly corresponds to TRBD1 (5 bases). Trimming took off 0 bases at V and 15 bases at J, with 15 bases between the two ends. Germline V gene sequence: CDR1 LNHDA, CDR2 SQIVND (reference sequence). This CDR3 is built from 13 residues. CDR3 loop: CASSIDWQDTTHF. In nucleotides, the CDR3 is TGTGCCAGTAGTATAGATTGGCAGGACACCACGCATTTT.

The gene calls are TRBV6-2 or TRBV6-3 and TRBJ2-7, with D possibly being TRBD2 (5 bases). The CDR3 is 14 amino acids. Deletions cut 3 bases from V and 3 bases from J, with 12 bases between. CDR1 and CDR2 from the germline V gene are MNHEY and SVGEGT. CDR3 sequence: CASSYWERSYEQYF. The CDR3 DNA reads TGTGCCAGCAGTTATTGGGAGCGGAGCTACGAGCAGTACTTC.

The gene calls are TRBV3-2 and TRBJ1-5; the table's D gene call, TRBD1, was not cross checked with the DNA. TRBV3-2 is given as a pseudogene. The CDR3 has 15 residues. The CDR3 coding sequence is TGTGCCGGCAGCCAAGATGGGACAGGCAATCAGCCCCAGCATTTT. It yields the protein CAGSQDGTGNQPQHF.

This clonotype appeared a few times. The CDR3 coding sequence is TGTGCCAGCGTACTAGCGGGGGGGAGGGGTGAGCAGTTCTTC. Translated, it gives CASVLAGGRGEQFF. The chain is built from TRBV27 and TRBJ2-1, with 13 bases lining up with TRBD2. Germline V gives CDR1 MNHEY, CDR2 SMNVEV (reference sequence). Trimming at V came to 8 bases and at J to 9 bases, leaving 7 bases not matched to a gene. CDR3 length equals 14 residues.

This clonotype was counted many times. V usage is TRBV7-2 and J usage is TRBJ2-3; D unresolved. V gave up 5 bases and J gave up 4 bases, with 10 bases separating them. The germline V gene has CDR1 SGHTA and CDR2 FQGNSA. There are 13 residues in the CDR3. The CDR3 reads CASSAAGPDTQYF. In DNA, the CDR3 is TGTGCCAGCAGCGCGGCTGGCCCAGATACGCAGTATTTT. The variable domain in full, completed from reference TRBV7-2 and TRBJ2-3, reads GAGVSQSPSNKVTEKGKDVELRCDPISGHTALYWYRQSLGQGLEFLIYFQGNSAPDKSGLPSDRFSAERTGGSVSTLTIQRTQQEDSAVYLCASSAAGPDTQYFGPGTRLTVL.

This clonotype was recorded at least ten times. At one end, the junction sequence differs from germline, possibly due to a read error. The rearrangement uses TRBV5-6 and TRBJ2-7; weak D call: TRBD2 (5 bases). CDR3 length: 14 amino acids. Looked up from germline, CDR1 is SGHDT and CDR2 is YYEEEE. As DNA, the CDR3 is TGTGCCAGCGGCTTAGCTGCGGGCCGGTCCGAGCAGTACTTC. Translated, it gives CASGLAAGRSEQYF.

This clonotype was seen ten or more times. The genes are TRBV29-1 and TRBJ2-7; 10 bases are shared with TRBD2. The V gene's germline CDR1 is SQVTM and CDR2 ANQGSEA. J lost 2 bases, V lost 4 bases, and 5 bases had no gene match. The CDR3 spans 14 residues. The CDR3 coding sequence is TGCAGCGTTGCTAGCGGGAGTATCACCTACGAGCAGTACTTC. Translating gives CSVASGSITYEQYF.

This clonotype was detected ten times or more. The chain links TRBV6-6 to TRBJ1-5; D is perhaps TRBD1 (5 bases). CDR1 and CDR2 from the germline V gene are MNHNY and SVGAGI (reference sequence). V lost 8 bases and J 1 base, leaving 15 bases between the germline ends. The CDR3 length is 15 residues. The CDR3 nucleotides read TGTGCCAGCCTTGACAGCGGAGGCAGCAATCAGCCCCAGCATTTT. Translated, it gives CASLDSGGSNQPQHF.

This clonotype was counted ten times or more. V is TRBV28 and J is TRBJ1-5, with a possible D match to TRBD1 (5 bases). In germline, CDR1 is MDHEN, CDR2 SYDVKM. Trimming took off 2 bases at V and 7 bases at J, with 12 bases between the two ends. The length of the CDR3 is 14 residues. CDR3 in amino acids: CASSLGAGRQPQHF. CDR3 DNA: TGTGCCAGCAGTTTAGGGGCTGGGCGGCAGCCCCAGCATTTT. Complete variable domain (other parts from reference TRBV28 and TRBJ1-5): DVKVTQSSRYLVKRTGEKVFLECVQDMDHENMFWYRQDPGLGLRLIYFSYDVKMKEKGDIPEGYSVSREKKERFSLILESASTNQTSMYLCASSLGAGRQPQHFGDGTRLSIL.

Comments on this clonotype: Possible read error: a much larger clone is one base away. The V gene is TRBV7-6, the J gene TRBJ2-2; 12 nucleotides line up with TRBD1. The CDR3 has 16 residues. Germline V gene data show CDR1 as SGHVS and CDR2 as FNYEAQ. CDR3 DNA sequence: TGTGCCGGCAGCTCCTCCGGGACAGGGGGCCCCGGGGAGCTGTTTTTT. Translated, it gives CAGSSSGTGGPGELFF.